The 26 T cell receptor beta chains below all came from one sample that was sequenced in a study of T cells after yellow fever vaccination. TCRdb reprocessed the 5' RACE reads via MiXCR and lists one record per CDR3 protein. The sample has 500,000 to 650,000 distinct CDR3 sequences, roughly an eighth seen once. Sequenced material: PBMCs, taken on the day of the yellow fever booster vaccination. These receptors all come from a young man who received the YFV17D yellow fever vaccine.

The V call is TRBV5-1, the J call TRBJ2-4; the match to TRBD1 covers 9 bases. Trimming cost V 4 bases and J 8 bases; bases outside gene matches: 4. The CDR3 has 13 amino acids. Germline lookup yields CDR1 SGHRS and CDR2 YFSETQ. DNA for the CDR3: TGCGCCAGCAGCAGGGACAGGGTTGACATTCAGTACTTC. It codes for CASSRDRVDIQYF.

The chain carries TRBV5-4 and TRBJ2-7; 10 bases are a match to TRBD2. The CDR3 totals 14 residues. The ends lost 6 bases at V and 5 bases at J; junction bases unmatched: 8. CDR1 and CDR2 from the germline V gene are SGHNT and YYREEE (reference sequence). Here the CDR3 DNA reads TGTGCCAGCAACACTCCTAGCGGGAGCGACGAGCAGTACTTC. The encoded protein is CASNTPSGSDEQYF.

This clonotype came up a few times. The V gene is TRBV6-1, the J gene TRBJ1-2; no firm D call. Germline-derived CDR1 and CDR2 are MNHNS and SASEGT. Deletions cut 7 bases from V and 1 base from J, with 10 bases between. The CDR3 is 13 amino acids. As DNA, the CDR3 is TGTGCCAGCAAGGCAGACGTTAACTATGGCTACACCTTC. Its protein product is CASKADVNYGYTF.

The chain has TRBV29-1 and TRBJ2-7; TRBD2 matches 9 bases. This CDR3 comprises 15 residues. Germline CDR1 reads SQVTM; CDR2 reads ANQGSEA. After removal of 8 bases from V and 0 bases from J, the junction contained 11 bases not matched to a gene. CDR3 nucleotides: TGCAGCCCGAATGGTCTAGCGGGGAGCTCCTACGAGCAGTACTTC. This translates into CSPNGLAGSSYEQYF.

The rearrangement uses TRBV3-1 and TRBJ2-7, with D hard to call. This CDR3 spans 13 amino acids. V lost 0 bases and J 4 bases, leaving 7 bases between the germline ends. Germline assignment: CDR1 LGHDT and CDR2 YNNKEL (reference sequence). The CDR3 bases are TGTGCCAGCAGCCAAGACCTTCCTTACGAGCAGTACTTC. It codes for CASSQDLPYEQYF.

This sequence joins TRBV7-9 and TRBJ2-1; the match to TRBD2 covers 11 bases. J was trimmed by 5 bases and V by 5 bases; bases with no gene match: 5. The CDR3 is made up of 15 amino acids. Germline V lookup: CDR1 SEHNR, CDR2 FQNEAQ (reference sequence). CDR3 residues: CASSISGREDNEQFF. The DNA of the CDR3 is TGTGCCAGCAGCATTAGCGGGAGGGAGGACAATGAGCAGTTCTTC.

This clonotype was seen a handful of times. The V call is TRBV7-9, the J call TRBJ2-7, with a weak D call TRBD2 (5 bases). The CDR3 runs to 13 residues. V dropped 6 bases and J dropped 5 bases, with 14 bases sitting between them. The germline CDR1 and CDR2 sequences are SEHNR and FQNEAQ (reference sequence). The CDR3 sequence is CASRNGLNHEQYF. CDR3 in DNA: TGTGCCAGCAGGAACGGACTGAACCACGAGCAGTACTTC.

With regard to this clonotype: The germline gene is not matched at one end of the junction; a read error may be the cause. The chain uses TRBV6-1 and TRBJ2-7, with a weak D call TRBD2 (6 bases). This CDR3 is built from 16 residues. Germline CDR1 and CDR2: MNHNS and SASEGT. The CDR3 region has the DNA TGTGCCAGCACTGAATGGGGAAGGGGAGGCTCCTACGAGCAGTACTTC. It codes for CASTEWGRGGSYEQYF.

The chain combines TRBV14 with TRBJ1-1; D is uncertain. Trimming stripped 3 bases from V and 5 bases from J, with 16 bases between. The CDR3 runs to 15 residues. Germline loops: CDR1 SGHDN, CDR2 FVKESK. This CDR3 is CASSQRNQDGTEAFF. CDR3 sequence (DNA): TGTGCCAGCAGCCAGAGAAATCAGGACGGGACTGAAGCTTTCTTT.

The table lists this clonotype with a few counts. The chain couples TRBV7-8 to TRBJ2-1, with 9 bases identical to TRBD2. After removal of 1 base from V and 0 bases from J, the junction contained 4 bases not matched to a gene. CDR3 length equals 17 residues. Per the germline V gene, CDR1 is SGHVS and CDR2 is FQNEAQ. The CDR3: CASSLGLAESSYNEQFF. For the CDR3, the DNA is TGTGCCAGCAGCTTAGGACTAGCGGAGAGCTCCTACAATGAGCAGTTCTTC.

This clonotype came up many times. V is TRBV15 and J is TRBJ2-5, with TRBD1 matching over 7 bases. Trimming cost V 3 bases and J 0 bases; bases outside gene matches: 7. This CDR3 spans 16 amino acids. CDR1 is LNHNV, CDR2 YYDKDF, per germline (reference sequence). The CDR3 DNA reads TGTGCCACCAGCAGTCCGGGACAGACGTACCAAGAGACCCAGTACTTC. Translating gives CATSSPGQTYQETQYF.

The chain couples TRBV6-2 or TRBV6-3 to TRBJ1-3; D is uncertain. V was shortened by 7 bases and J by 0 bases, with 13 bases between the two germline ends. The CDR3 spans 15 residues. In germline, CDR1 is MNHEY, CDR2 SVGEGT. CDR3 DNA: TGTGCCAGCACCTACGGTCTATTCTCTGGAAACACCATATATTTT. Translation gives CASTYGLFSGNTIYF.

The chain links TRBV18 to TRBJ1-4, with unresolved D. Germline values: CDR1 KGHSH, CDR2 LQKENI. The CDR3 contains 16 residues. Trimming cost V 3 bases and J 0 bases, with 11 bases left between them. The DNA of the CDR3 is TGTGCCAGCTCACCTTACTCCGCAGCAACTAATGAAAAACTGTTTTTT. Protein: CASSPYSAATNEKLFF.

The chain is built from TRBV11-2 and TRBJ1-5; D remains ambiguous. Trimming stripped 1 base from V and 0 bases from J, with 7 bases between. The CDR3 sequence is 15 residues long. Germline V gene lookup returns CDR1 SGHAT and CDR2 FQNNGV. CDR3 loop: CASSLGPHSNQPQHF. CDR3 bases: TGTGCCAGCAGCTTAGGTCCGCATAGCAATCAGCCCCAGCATTTT.

The chain is built from TRBV3-1 and TRBJ2-3; 9 positions match TRBD1. Trimming at V came to 2 bases and at J to 3 bases, leaving 6 bases not matched to a gene. CDR3 length: 16 residues. In germline, CDR1 is LGHDT, CDR2 YNNKEL (reference sequence). The CDR3 bases are TGTGCCAGCAGCCAACCGCCTGGACAGGGGACAGATACGCAGTATTTT. This translates into CASSQPPGQGTDTQYF.

This clonotype was detected ten times or more. At one end, the junction sequence differs from germline, possibly due to a read error. This chain connects TRBV5-1 to TRBJ2-1; D not resolved. This CDR3 has 11 amino acids. The germline CDR1 and CDR2 sequences are SGHRS and YFSETQ. The CDR3 bases are TGTGCCAGCAGCTTACTCAATGAGCAGTTCTTC. Residues: CASSLLNEQFF.

In this sample, this clonotype turned up a few times. The chain is built from TRBV20-1 and TRBJ2-7; a weak D match, TRBD1 (6 bases). Germline V gives CDR1 DFQATT, CDR2 SNEGSKA (reference sequence). The length of the CDR3 is 12 residues. Trimming left V 3 bases short and J 3 bases short, with 9 bases between. As DNA, the CDR3 is TGCAGTGCTAGTATCAGGGGCTACGAGCAGTACTTC. Protein: CSASIRGYEQYF.

This clonotype was counted a few times. The chain joins TRBV20-1 to TRBJ2-7; possibly TRBD1 or TRBD2 for D (6 bases each). Germline V lookup: CDR1 DFQATT, CDR2 SNEGSKA (reference sequence). The CDR3 is made up of 14 amino acids. V was trimmed by 1 base and J by 3 bases, leaving 13 bases between them. CDR3 amino acids: CSARVGGSFYEQYF. The CDR3 DNA reads TGCAGTGCTAGAGTAGGGGGGTCGTTCTACGAGCAGTACTTC.

CDR3 in DNA: TGCAGTGCGTATCAAGAGACCCAGTACTTC. It codes for CSAYQETQYF. The rearrangement joins TRBV20-1 to TRBJ2-5; D unresolved. The V end was cut by 6 bases, the J end by 2 bases, with 4 bases between. The CDR3 spans 10 residues. Germline CDR1 and CDR2: DFQATT and SNEGSKA (reference sequence).

This clonotype has a handful of counts. In nucleotides, the CDR3 is TGCGCCAGCAGTAACTACCAGAACGGGAATATACAGTTCTTC. It specifies CASSNYQNGNIQFF. The V call is TRBV10-2, the J call TRBJ2-1, with D perhaps TRBD2 (5 bases). With 5 bases removed from V and 13 bases from J, the gap between germline ends came to 21 bases. The CDR3 length is 14 residues. CDR1 WSHSY and CDR2 SAAADI come from the germline V gene.

This clonotype turned up a few times. V gene TRBV10-3 combines with J gene TRBJ2-2; D gene unclear. Germline values: CDR1 ENHRY, CDR2 SYGVKD. The CDR3 has 15 residues. Trimming stripped 4 bases from V and 0 bases from J, with 9 bases between. The DNA of the CDR3 is TGTGCCATCAGTGTGGGCGGCGCGAACACCGGGGAGCTGTTTTTT. Translating gives CAISVGGANTGELFF.

This clonotype occurred a few times. The CDR3 reads CASSSPGPVNTEAFF. The CDR3 region has the DNA TGTGCCAGCAGCTCCCCAGGGCCGGTCAACACTGAAGCTTTCTTT. V gene TRBV11-2 combines with J gene TRBJ1-1; the D gene is possibly TRBD1 (5 bases). Germline V gene sequence: CDR1 SGHAT, CDR2 FQNNGV. The CDR3 is 15 residues long. V lost 4 bases and J lost 2, with 14 bases in between.

CDR3 DNA sequence: TGTGCCAGCAGTAACGGACTATCCGGGCAGTACTTC. The encoded protein is CASSNGLSGQYF. This sequence joins TRBV6-2 or TRBV6-3 and TRBJ2-7, with D possibly TRBD2 on 6 matching bases. From germline, CDR1 is MNHEY and CDR2 SVGEGT. V shed 5 bases and J shed 9 bases, with 14 bases lying between them. The CDR3 runs to 12 residues.

This clonotype turned up a few times. The CDR3 nucleotides read TGCGCCAGCAGCGCTTTTAGCGGGGGCACCTACGAGCAGTACTTC. Translating it yields CASSAFSGGTYEQYF. The chain has TRBV4-3 and TRBJ2-7, with 9 bases fitting TRBD2. The germline V gene has CDR1 LGHNA and CDR2 YSLEER. The CDR3 is made up of 15 amino acids. V dropped 5 bases and J dropped 2; count of bases not matched to a gene: 7.

V and J are TRBV20-1 and TRBJ2-1, with TRBD2 matching over 13 bases. Germline CDR1 and CDR2: DFQATT and SNEGSKA (reference sequence). CDR3 length: 13 residues. Germline trimming cut 6 bases from V and 9 bases from J; bases unmatched to any gene: 5. CDR3 nucleotides: TGCAGTGCGCGAACTAGCGGGAGGGGTGAGCAGTTCTTC. It encodes CSARTSGRGEQFF.

A few counts support this clonotype. The chain couples TRBV5-1 to TRBJ1-1; D is perhaps TRBD1 (5 bases). V was cut by 6 bases and J by 6 bases, with 15 bases left in between. Germline assignment: CDR1 SGHRS and CDR2 YFSETQ. CDR3 length equals 13 residues. The CDR3 spells CASTGRVSAEAFF. The CDR3 DNA follows: TGCGCCAGCACGGGCAGGGTCTCTGCTGAAGCTTTCTTT.